This T cell receptor beta chain emerged from a study of blood T cell repertoires in COVID-19. Study-level information: The United States, Italy and Spain supplied acute and convalescent COVID-19 samples. Nucleic acid was either cDNA or gDNA, and it came from T cells, B-cell-depleted T cells, or PBMCs.

The CDR3 covers 16 residues. Germline V gives CDR1 SGHRS, CDR2 YFSETQ. Trimming took 4 bases from V and 0 from J; bases not matched to a gene: 4. Seattle patient enrollment occurred during active infection, with longitudinal follow-up thereafter. This clone was seen a few times. This sample includes further DNA sequences coding for the same CDR3. This table comes from immunoSEQ multiplex PCR, and its TCRdb copy is limited to in-frame clones, with some not included. There are roughly 100,000 clones in the sample; over 65% occur only once, and 5% to 7.5% lies in the top ten. This clonotype was sampled from a man of 80 years or more with COVID-19, enrolled during active disease. Sample: peripheral blood. This chain joins TRBV5-1 and TRBJ2-5; 12 bases agree with TRBD1. The CDR3 bases are TGCGCCAGCAGCCCCGGGACAGGGGGCTACCAAGAGACCCAGTACTTC. Translating gives CASSPGTGGYQETQYF.